What follows are 30 T cell receptor beta chains derived from one specimen sequenced in a study of cytomegalovirus exposure and HLA in healthy donors. In the PCR, 60 Vbeta and 13 Jbeta primers were used. Measured with immunoSEQ multiplex PCR; TCRdb has only the in-frame clones, and not every one. The repertoire has more than 75,000 clones, roughly 85% of them found once; the top ten carry roughly 2.5%. The material sequenced was PBMCs. These receptors originate from a man aged 25 to 45 in good health and CMV-seronegative.

The chain employs TRBV27 and TRBJ1-6, with D possibly matching TRBD1 (6 bases). Trimming removed 8 bases from V and 9 bases from J, with 17 bases in between. The germline V gene has CDR1 MNHEY and CDR2 SMNVEV (reference sequence). The CDR3 loop spans 14 amino acids. CDR3 amino acids: CASSLDRMISPLHF. CDR3 nucleotide sequence: TGTGCCAGCTCTCTAGACAGGATGATTTCACCCCTCCACTTT.

With regard to this clone: The germline gene is not matched at one end of the junction; a read error may be the cause. This chain connects TRBV7-7 to TRBJ2-5, with D hard to call. The CDR3 sequence is 15 residues long. The germline gives CDR1 SSHAT, CDR2 FNYEAQ (reference sequence). The CDR3 reads CASSLDLGRQETQYF. CDR3 bases: TGTGCTAGCAGCTTAGATCTGGGCAGACAAGAGACCCAGTACTTC.

This clone showed up just once. The CDR3 protein is CASSSGQNYGYTF. DNA for the CDR3: TGTGCCAGCAGTTCGGGACAGAACTATGGCTACACCTTC. V usage is TRBV6-5 and J usage is TRBJ1-2; 7 bases map to TRBD1. Germline V gives CDR1 MNHEY, CDR2 SVGAGI. This CDR3 is 13 amino acids long. V lost 4 bases, J lost 2 bases, and 1 base stayed unmatched.

The chain joins TRBV19 to TRBJ2-1, with TRBD2 as a possible D gene (5 bases). Per the germline V gene, CDR1 is LNHDA and CDR2 is SQIVND (reference sequence). V was clipped by 4 bases and J by 9 bases, with 13 bases between them. The length of the CDR3 is 13 residues. CDR3 bases: TGTGCCAGTAGTAAATACGCGGGCGGTGAGCAGTTCTTC. Its protein product is CASSKYAGGEQFF.

The chain employs TRBV29-1 and TRBJ1-2; D is possibly TRBD1 (6 bases). Per germline, CDR1 SQVTM and CDR2 ANQGSEA. V was clipped by 7 bases and J by 2 bases, with 8 bases between them. The CDR3 loop spans 11 amino acids. CDR3 protein: CSAGQNYGYTF. DNA of the CDR3: TGCAGCGCAGGACAGAACTATGGCTACACCTTC.

The chain employs TRBV4-1 and TRBJ2-3, with TRBD1 identical over 9 bases. The CDR3 consists of 16 residues. V gave up 3 bases and J gave up 4 bases; unmatched junction bases: 8. The germline CDR1 and CDR2 sequences are MGHRA and YSYEKL. CDR3 nucleotides: TGCGCCAGCAGCCACCCCGGACAGGGGAGGTCAGATACGCAGTATTTT. The encoded protein is CASSHPGQGRSDTQYF.

V usage is TRBV5-1 and J usage is TRBJ2-5, with D possibly matching TRBD2 (6 bases). Trimming pared 2 bases from V and 2 bases from J, leaving 13 bases between. CDR3 length: 15 residues. From germline, CDR1 is SGHRS and CDR2 YFSETQ. The CDR3 DNA follows: TGCGCCAGCAGCTTCGGGCTAGCGAGACAAGAGACCCAGTACTTC. Translated: CASSFGLARQETQYF.

This clone was seen a few times. The chain couples TRBV30 to TRBJ2-1; 11 positions match TRBD2. The CDR3 sequence is 14 residues long. V gave up 5 bases and J gave up 6 bases; unmatched junction bases: 6. The germline V gene encodes CDR1 GTSNPN and CDR2 SVGIG (reference sequence). The CDR3 region is CAWRGLAVVNEQFF. The CDR3 nucleotides are TGTGCCTGGCGGGGACTAGCGGTAGTCAATGAGCAGTTCTTC.

This clone occurred a few times. The V and J genes are TRBV11-2 and TRBJ1-2, with D possibly matching TRBD1 (5 bases). This CDR3 comprises 16 residues. CDR1 is SGHAT, CDR2 FQNNGV, per germline. V was cut by 1 base and J by 6 bases, with 18 bases left in between. CDR3 protein: CASSLGRRGGTHGYTF. The CDR3 DNA sequence: TGTGCCAGCAGCTTAGGTCGAAGGGGAGGCACCCATGGCTACACCTTC.

The chain employs TRBV7-9 and TRBJ1-1, with D unresolved. CDR1 is SEHNR, CDR2 FQNEAQ, per germline (reference sequence). This CDR3 spans 13 amino acids. The V gene lost 4 bases and the J gene lost 3 bases, with 9 bases spanning the gap. The DNA for the CDR3 is TGTGCCAGCAGCTACAACGTCGACACTGAAGCTTTCTTT. Its protein product is CASSYNVDTEAFF.

CDR3 residues: CASRGTTPYGYTF. The CDR3 region has the DNA TGTGCCAGCAGGGGGACAACGCCCTATGGCTACACCTTC. The J gene is TRBJ1-2, the V gene TRBV27; D may be TRBD1 (6 bases). Germline loops: CDR1 MNHEY, CDR2 SMNVEV (reference sequence). The ends were cut back, 6 bases at V and 4 bases at J, with 12 bases in the middle. This CDR3 has 13 residues.

The chain has TRBV5-6 and TRBJ1-3; a possible D gene is TRBD1 (6 bases). The CDR3 totals 17 residues. Trimming left V 3 bases short and J 0 bases short, with 16 bases between. From germline, CDR1 is SGHDT and CDR2 YYEEEE. In DNA, the CDR3 is TGTGCCAGCAGCTGGAGGGGGGGGTTAAGCTCTGGAAACACCATATATTTT. This encodes CASSWRGGLSSGNTIYF.

The genes are TRBV4-1 and TRBJ2-7, with TRBD2 matching over 10 bases. Germline CDR1 is MGHRA and CDR2 is YSYEKL. CDR3 length: 18 amino acids. The V gene end was trimmed by 3 bases and the J gene end by 2 bases; junction bases not matched to a gene: 13. CDR3 sequence reads: CASSQIAVAGGYAYEQYF. In DNA form, the CDR3 reads TGCGCCAGCAGCCAGATCGCGGTAGCGGGGGGTTACGCCTACGAGCAGTACTTC.

In this sample, this clone turned up once. The rearrangement joins TRBV5-1 to TRBJ2-2, with D unclear. Between the trimmed V and J ends, which lost 4 bases and 5 bases, there was a span of 12 bases. This CDR3 contains 14 residues. Germline lookup yields CDR1 SGHRS and CDR2 YFSETQ. CDR3 sequence reads: CASSPDSSTGELFF. The CDR3 nucleotides read TGCGCCAGCAGCCCTGACTCCTCGACCGGGGAGCTGTTTTTT.

The rearrangement joins TRBV2 to TRBJ1-3; D is unclear. Trimming removed 3 bases at V and 7 bases at J, with 10 bases between. Germline V lookup: CDR1 SNHLY, CDR2 FYNNEI. The CDR3 covers 13 residues. The CDR3 DNA sequence: TGTGCCAGCAGTGAGAGAAGAGGGAACACCATATATTTT. Residues: CASSERRGNTIYF.

There are a few counts of this clone. The rearrangement links TRBV7-2 to TRBJ1-1; 7 positions match TRBD1. V gave up 3 bases and J gave up 1 base; unmatched junction bases: 2. The CDR3 is 14 amino acids. From germline, CDR1 is SGHTA and CDR2 FQGNSA. CDR3 DNA: TGTGCCAGCAGCTTGACAGGGAGGAACACTGAAGCTTTCTTT. The encoded protein is CASSLTGRNTEAFF.

This chain links TRBV5-1 with TRBJ2-1, with TRBD1 as a possible D gene (5 bases). The V and J ends lost 3 bases and 7 bases respectively, with 14 bases between them. Germline CDR1 is SGHRS and CDR2 is YFSETQ. The CDR3 loop spans 14 amino acids. CDR3 sequence: CASSSSNRINEQFF. The CDR3 DNA sequence: TGCGCCAGCAGCTCTAGTAACAGGATAAATGAGCAGTTCTTC. The full variable domain, rest sourced from reference TRBV5-1 and TRBJ2-1, is KAGVTQTPRYLIKTRGQQVTLSCSPISGHRSVSWYQQTPGQGLQFLFEYFSETQRNKGNFPGRFSGRQFSNSRSEMNVSTLELGDSALYLCASSSSNRINEQFFGPGTRLTVL.

The V gene is TRBV5-6, the J gene TRBJ2-3; TRBD1 aligns across 8 bases. CDR1 is SGHDT, CDR2 YYEEEE, per germline. CDR3 length: 14 residues. Losses at the gene ends were 2 bases for V and 5 bases for J; bases not matched to a gene: 4. The DNA of the CDR3 is TGTGCCAGCAGCTTCGGACAGGGCGGAGATACGCAGTATTTT. As protein: CASSFGQGGDTQYF.

The rearrangement uses TRBV30 and TRBJ2-5; weak D call: TRBD1 (5 bases). Between the trimmed V and J ends, which lost 0 bases and 4 bases, there was a span of 15 bases. The CDR3 totals 15 residues. Germline V gives CDR1 GTSNPN, CDR2 SVGIG (reference sequence). CDR3 sequence: CAWSVSGALGETQYF. In nucleotides, the CDR3 is TGTGCCTGGAGTGTAAGTGGGGCGTTGGGAGAGACCCAGTACTTC.

The J gene is TRBJ2-1, the V gene TRBV20-1, with D perhaps TRBD2 (6 bases). The CDR3 consists of 11 residues. Trimming stripped 6 bases from V and 15 bases from J, with 18 bases between. Germline CDR1 is DFQATT and CDR2 is SNEGSKA (reference sequence). The CDR3 sequence is CSAKGTASAFF. The DNA of the CDR3 is TGCAGTGCCAAGGGGACTGCCTCGGCGTTCTTC.

This chain uses TRBV6-5 with TRBJ2-3; D not resolved. Trimming shortened V by 6 bases and J by 6 bases, and 13 bases separated the two germline ends. This CDR3 has 13 residues. Germline lookup yields CDR1 MNHEY and CDR2 SVGAGI. The CDR3 protein is CASRPLQVDTQYF. The DNA of the CDR3 is TGTGCCAGCAGGCCACTCCAGGTTGATACGCAGTATTTT.

The V gene is TRBV10-1, the J gene TRBJ2-3; tentatively, D is TRBD1 (6 bases). With 1 base removed from V and 0 bases from J, the gap between germline ends came to 11 bases. The CDR3 sequence is 16 residues long. Germline assignment: CDR1 WNHNN and CDR2 SYGVQD (reference sequence). The CDR3 DNA reads as TGCGCCAGCAGTGAGTTGGGCAGGGGAAGCACAGATACGCAGTATTTT. Its protein is CASSELGRGSTDTQYF.

J is TRBJ2-5 and V is TRBV19, with D tentatively TRBD1 (5 bases). Trimming cost V 4 bases and J 2 bases, with 17 bases left between them. CDR1 and CDR2 from the germline V gene are LNHDA and SQIVND (reference sequence). The CDR3 consists of 16 residues. CDR3 DNA sequence: TGTGCCAGTAGTACCCGCATGACAGAGAAGCAAGAGACCCAGTACTTC. Protein: CASSTRMTEKQETQYF.

The J gene is TRBJ2-3, the V gene TRBV7-8, with D possibly being TRBD1 (6 bases). CDR1 and CDR2 (germline): SGHVS, FQNEAQ. Between the trimmed V and J ends, which lost 3 bases and 4 bases, there was a span of 11 bases. This CDR3 is built from 14 residues. As DNA, the CDR3 is TGTGCCAGCAGCTTGAGGACAGTCCCAGATACGCAGTATTTT. Translated: CASSLRTVPDTQYF.

The chain has TRBV18 and TRBJ2-1, with D unclear. The CDR3 contains 13 residues. The germline CDR1 and CDR2 sequences are KGHSH and LQKENI. Trimming shortened V by 1 base and J by 6 bases, and 7 bases separated the two germline ends. This chain's CDR3 is CASSPRSGNEQFF. For the CDR3, the DNA is TGTGCCAGCTCACCACGATCGGGCAATGAGCAGTTCTTC. Supplemented by reference TRBV18 and TRBJ2-1, the full variable domain reads NAGVMQNPRHLVRRRGQEARLRCSPMKGHSHVYWYRQLPEEGLKFMVYLQKENIIDESGMPKERFSAEFPKEGPSILRIQQVVRGDSAAYFCASSPRSGNEQFFGPGTRLTVL.

The chain joins TRBV7-9 to TRBJ2-4; TRBD1 matches at 7 bases. The CDR3 runs 13 residues. V gave up 2 bases and J gave up 7 bases; unmatched junction bases: 2. From germline, CDR1 is SEHNR and CDR2 FQNEAQ (reference sequence). DNA of the CDR3: TGTGCCAGCAGCTTAAGACAGGGCAACATTCAGTACTTC. As protein: CASSLRQGNIQYF.

This chain connects TRBV11-3 to TRBJ2-7; 9 bases map to TRBD1. Germline lookup yields CDR1 SGHNT and CDR2 YENEEA. The CDR3 has 13 residues. V dropped 3 bases and J dropped 5; count of bases not matched to a gene: 2. The CDR3 DNA reads as TGTGCCAGCAGCTTGGACAGGGGTGACGAGCAGTACTTC. This translates into CASSLDRGDEQYF.

This clone was observed once. V is TRBV25-1 and J is TRBJ2-1, with TRBD2 identical over 7 bases. This CDR3 spans 14 amino acids. Germline-derived CDR1 and CDR2 are MGHDK and SYGVNS. After removal of 4 bases from V and 8 bases from J, the junction contained 8 bases not matched to a gene. CDR3 loop: CASSAFDGGDEQFF. As DNA, the CDR3 is TGTGCCAGCAGTGCATTCGATGGGGGGGATGAGCAGTTCTTC. The full variable domain, with the rest looked up from reference TRBV25-1 and TRBJ2-1, is EADIYQTPRYLVIGTGKKITLECSQTMGHDKMYWYQQDPGMELHLIHYSYGVNSTEKGDLSSESTVSRIRTEHFPLTLESARPSHTSQYLCASSAFDGGDEQFFGPGTRLTVL.

This rearrangement joins TRBV10-3 to TRBJ2-4; weak D call: TRBD2 (6 bases). Trimming removed 0 bases at V and 5 bases at J, with 14 bases between. Germline loops: CDR1 ENHRY, CDR2 SYGVKD. The length of the CDR3 is 16 residues. The chain's CDR3 is CAISESFGRRENIQYF. CDR3 in DNA: TGTGCCATCAGTGAGTCTTTTGGCCGGAGGGAAAACATTCAGTACTTC.

This clone was counted once. The rearrangement links TRBV6-5 to TRBJ2-5; tentatively, D is TRBD2 (5 bases). The J call is uncertain, as TRBJ2-7 better fits the DNA end. Germline CDR1 and CDR2: MNHEY and SVGAGI. The CDR3 contains 14 residues. The CDR3 nucleotides read TGTGCCAGCAGTTTGAGCGGCCTATCCTACGAGCAGTACTTC. As protein: CASSLSGLSYEQYF.